This T cell receptor beta chain was found in a study of blood T cells in healthy people across ages. Each donor's blood draw was approximately 10 milliliters of peripheral blood. General observations from the study: The unknown donor CMV status may have confounded expanded clonotype changes.

The second PCR ran about 6 to 12 cycles with a sample-barcoded 5' primer and J-beta primers. TCRdb re-derived calls from the 5' RACE reads in MiXCR, one entry per CDR3 protein. The table records around 990,000 distinct CDR3 sequences, around 25% of them present only once. CDR1 is DFQATT and CDR2 is SNEGSKA in the germline V gene (reference sequence). CDR3 size: 14 residues. On this clonotype itself: Its antigen is unknown. The final CDR3 position lacks the conserved phenylalanine or tryptophan, pointing to a likely read error.

These data were also filed under a second study, of T cells of mothers and their children. That paper adds: An overlap that was slightly higher, though non-significant, was seen in related mother-child pairs versus unrelated pairs.

The receptor comes from a girl aged 2 to 9 in good health. Input material: blood. V and J are TRBV20-1 and TRBJ2-3; D is perhaps TRBD1 (6 bases). The CDR3 sequence: CSAIQGRGTDTQYS. CDR3 in DNA: TGCAGTGCTATACAGGGCAGGGGCACGGATACGCAGTATTCT.